This TCR beta chain was recorded in a study of CD8+CD57+ T cells in acquired aplastic anemia. Study information: Sorted CD4+ and CD8+ cells gave an average of roughly 3.3 ug of DNA. Study-wide points: Sharing between patients and controls was observed for twenty-nine CD8+ CDR3 sequences.

The CDR3 sequence is 13 residues long. CDR1 LNHDA and CDR2 SQIVND come from the germline V gene (reference sequence). An expansion of CD8+CD57+ cells by flow cytometry had been shown in patients chosen for sequencing. A severe acquired aplastic anemia diagnosis applied to all patients. Patients had undergone no therapy by the time their blood was sampled. It was genomic DNA that served as the template for profiling TCR beta VDJ and CDR3. Using its own MiXCR run on the reads, TCRdb lists one record per CDR3 protein. The table has around 500,000 distinct CDR3 sequences, approximately 33% seen once. This clonotype was seen just once. Antigen unknown.

The TCR originated in a human donor with aplastic anemia. The chain is built from TRBV19 and TRBJ2-3, with 12 bases lining up with TRBD2. The material sequenced was sorted CD4+, CD8+, or CD8+CD57+ T cells (not recorded which) from PBMCs. The CDR3 DNA reads TGTGCTAGGACTAGCGGGGGCACAGATACGCAGTATTTT. Its protein is CARTSGGTDTQYF.